This TCR beta chain derives from a study of OX40 agonist ivuxolimab in advanced cancers. At the level of the study: Partial responses were achieved by three patients, of whom one had hepatocellular carcinoma and two had cutaneous melanoma.

The data were produced by immunoSEQ multiplex PCR, yet TCRdb's version contains in-frame clones alone and is incomplete. The table has around 13,000 clones, 70% to 85% seen once; the top ten hold under 45%. This CDR3 has 15 residues. Trimming removed 0 bases at V and 4 bases at J, with 13 bases between. Per germline, CDR1 MNHEY and CDR2 SVGAGI. General study points: Within 6 weeks, CD4+ and CD8+ blood T cells expanded clonally at 0.1 to 3.0 mg/kg. In general, CD8+ T cells held more expanded clones than CD4+ did, on average.

This clone is a singleton in its sample. The antigen is undetermined. The sequence came from an adult with an advanced solid tumor such as melanoma, head and neck, liver or kidney cancer. The chain joins TRBV6-5 to TRBJ2-7, with D possibly matching TRBD1 (5 bases). The source material was CD4+ or CD8+ T cells sorted from blood, sampled in a trial of the OX40 agonist ivuxolimab. The CDR3 bases are TGTGCCAGCAGTTACTCGGAGAATCCAGGGTACGAGCAGTACTTC. Amino acid sequence: CASSYSENPGYEQYF.